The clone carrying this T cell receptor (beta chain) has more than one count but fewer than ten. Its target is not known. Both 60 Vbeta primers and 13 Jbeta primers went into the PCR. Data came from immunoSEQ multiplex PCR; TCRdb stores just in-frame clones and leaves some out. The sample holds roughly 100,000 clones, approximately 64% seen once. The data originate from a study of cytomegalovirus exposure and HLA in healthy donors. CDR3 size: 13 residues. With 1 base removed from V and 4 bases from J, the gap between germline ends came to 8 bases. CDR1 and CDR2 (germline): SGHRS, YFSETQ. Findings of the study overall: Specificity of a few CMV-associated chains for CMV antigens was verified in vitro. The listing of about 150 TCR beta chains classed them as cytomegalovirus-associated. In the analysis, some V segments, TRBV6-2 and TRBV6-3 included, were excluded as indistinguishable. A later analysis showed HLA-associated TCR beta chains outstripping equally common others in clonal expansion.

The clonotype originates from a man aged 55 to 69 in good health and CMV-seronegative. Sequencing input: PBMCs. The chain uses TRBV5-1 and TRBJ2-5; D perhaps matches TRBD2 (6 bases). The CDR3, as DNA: TGCGCCAGCAGCTTGCGGGAGAGAGAGACCCAGTACTTC. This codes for CASSLRERETQYF.